This T cell receptor beta chain stems from a study of OX40 agonist ivuxolimab in advanced cancers. Background for the entire study: Ivuxolimab, which targeted the costimulatory receptor OX40 (CD134), was an agonistic, fully human IgG2 monoclonal antibody. Intravenous ivuxolimab was administered to patients every 2 weeks at six dose levels: 0.01, 0.1, 0.3, 1.5, 3 and 10 mg/kg. Among the roughly 50 dose-escalation patients, around 19 had hepatocellular carcinoma, 15 melanoma, 9 renal cell carcinoma and 9 head and neck cancer. A male proportion of around 81% and a mean age of approximately 62 years, ranging from roughly 23 to 90, were recorded for the dose-escalation cohort. Patients were allowed to have had prior anti-PD-1, anti-PD-L1 or anti-CTLA-4 therapy, and roughly two fifths of the dose-escalation patients had been treated with checkpoint inhibitors. Partial responses occurred in three dose-escalation patients: two with cutaneous melanoma and one with hepatocellular carcinoma. The point of sequencing TCRbeta in the periphery was to test whether ivuxolimab changed TCR sequence diversity and drove clonal T-cell expansion. The paper describes the monotherapy dose-escalation part (N = 52 patients) of the phase I trial of ivuxolimab. Findings and caveats that apply to the study as a whole: Antigen specificity was not determined for the clonally expanded peripheral T cells. After ivuxolimab, CD8+ T cells had more expanded clones than CD4+ T cells on average. In partial responders in the 0.1-3.0 mg/kg groups, normalized peripheral clonal expansion was found to be among the lowest, especially among CD8+ T cells. Low levels of normalized T-cell clonal expansion were also seen in some patients who did not respond. At doses of 0.1 to 3.0 mg/kg, clonal expansion of both CD4+ and CD8+ T cells in blood was seen between baseline and week 6.

CDR1 is given as GTSNPN and CDR2 as SVGIG, both from the germline V gene (reference sequence). From cysteine to phenylalanine, the CDR3 is 13 amino acids long. Left in the record is the CDR3 DNA by itself, 39 bases read in frame from the first base. V loses 4 bases, J loses 0 bases, and the germline ends lie 7 bases apart. The trial excluded patients who had a history of autoimmune disease or were on systemic immunosuppression. Peripheral blood for TCR sequencing was collected from all dose cohorts at baseline, on cycle 4 day 1, and on cycle 7 day 1. Samples were obtained from an open-label, multicenter, first-in-human phase I dose-escalation trial of ivuxolimab. Adults with locally advanced or metastatic melanoma, renal cell, hepatocellular, or head and neck squamous cell carcinoma were enrolled in the trial. Before TCR sequencing, CD4+ T cells and CD8+ T cells from peripheral blood were sorted into separate populations.

About this clone itself: Its cognate antigen has yet to be identified. No much larger clonotype is one base removed from it; base qualities were not supplied.

To sequence the TCRbeta CDR3 region, genomic DNA was isolated from the sorted cells. The immunoSEQ Assay was used to sequence the TCRbeta CDR3 regions. TCRdb took over this immuneACCESS table, retaining in-frame rearrangements with V and J assigned. Such tables are incomplete; in checked studies, under half of the missing clones stem from an unresolved V gene, and the remainder is unexplained. Here the sample has 100,000 to 110,000 clones; about 88% occur a single time. The ten top clones hold roughly 0.15% of the sample. Sequenced material: CD4+ or CD8+ T cells sorted from blood, taken in a trial of the OX40 agonist ivuxolimab. The TCR was taken from an adult with an advanced solid tumor such as melanoma, head and neck, liver or kidney cancer. The chain is made from TRBV30 and TRBJ2-1; the D gene cannot be named for sure. In nucleotide form, the sequence is TGTGCCTGGATGGGCAGCTCCTACAATGAGCAGTTCTTC. Its coded protein is CAWMGSSYNEQFF.